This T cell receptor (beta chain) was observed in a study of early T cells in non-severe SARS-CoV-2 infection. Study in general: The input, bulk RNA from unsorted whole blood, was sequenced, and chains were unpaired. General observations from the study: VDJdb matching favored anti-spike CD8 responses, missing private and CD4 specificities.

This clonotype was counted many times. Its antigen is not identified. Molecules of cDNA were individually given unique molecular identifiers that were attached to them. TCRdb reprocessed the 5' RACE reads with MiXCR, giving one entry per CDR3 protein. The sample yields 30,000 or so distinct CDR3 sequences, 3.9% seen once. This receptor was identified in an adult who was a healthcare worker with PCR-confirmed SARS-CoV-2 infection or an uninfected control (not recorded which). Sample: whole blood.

CDR3 protein: CASSLPKAGLNTEAFF. CDR3 nucleotide sequence: TGTGCCAGCAGCCTCCCGAAGGCGGGACTGAACACTGAAGCTTTCTTT. The chain employs TRBV5-4 and TRBJ1-1, with D possibly matching TRBD1 (5 bases). Germline-derived CDR1 and CDR2 are SGHNT and YYREEE (reference sequence). The CDR3 spans 16 residues. V dropped 4 bases and J dropped 0 bases, with 16 bases sitting between them.